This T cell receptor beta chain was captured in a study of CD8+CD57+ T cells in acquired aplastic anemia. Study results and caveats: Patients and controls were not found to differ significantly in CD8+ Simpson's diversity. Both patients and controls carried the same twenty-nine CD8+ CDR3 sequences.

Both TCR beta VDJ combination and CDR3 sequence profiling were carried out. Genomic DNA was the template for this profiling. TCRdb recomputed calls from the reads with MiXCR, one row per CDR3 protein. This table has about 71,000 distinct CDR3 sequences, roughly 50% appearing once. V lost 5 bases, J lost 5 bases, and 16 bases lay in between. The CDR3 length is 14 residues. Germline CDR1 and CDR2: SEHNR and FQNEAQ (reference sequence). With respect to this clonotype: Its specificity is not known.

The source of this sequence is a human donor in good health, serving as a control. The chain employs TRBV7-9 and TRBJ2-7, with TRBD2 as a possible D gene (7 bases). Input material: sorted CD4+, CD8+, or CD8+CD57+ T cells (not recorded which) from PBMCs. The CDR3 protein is CASSQAGGLNEQYF. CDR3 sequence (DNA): TGTGCCAGCAGCCAAGCCGGGGGGCTGAACGAGCAGTACTTC.